A single sample gave rise to the 11 T cell receptor beta chains below, sequenced in a study of shared clonotypes between healthy human individuals. The repertoire was sequenced with immunoSEQ multiplex PCR; TCRdb's copy has only in-frame clones and lacks some. The sample lists a few hundred thousand clones, roughly 79% occurring once. The sequenced sample was PBMCs. These TCRs come from a woman aged 40 to 49 in good health. Some clones in this sample may be carry-over from other donors' samples.

The chain has TRBV5-4 and TRBJ2-7; no clear D. Germline-derived CDR1 and CDR2 are SGHNT and YYREEE (reference sequence). The length of the CDR3 is 16 residues. V was cut by 5 bases and J by 0 bases, with 18 bases left in between. This CDR3 reads CASSSLSQTSSYEQYF. The CDR3 nucleotides are TGTGCCAGCAGTTCCCTCTCCCAAACGAGCTCCTACGAGCAGTACTTC.

V usage is TRBV7-3 and J usage is TRBJ2-2; D gene ambiguous. The CDR3 consists of 14 residues. Per the germline V gene, CDR1 is SGHTA and CDR2 is FQGTGA. V lost 3 bases, J lost 3 bases, and 8 bases lay in between. CDR3 region: CASSFGPYTGELFF. The CDR3 coding sequence is TGTGCCAGCAGCTTCGGGCCCTACACCGGGGAGCTGTTTTTT.

CDR3 amino acids: CASSPWQGTYNEQFF. The CDR3 DNA reads as TGTGCCAGCAGCCCTTGGCAGGGGACCTACAATGAGCAGTTCTTC. V is TRBV7-9 and J is TRBJ2-1; weak D call: TRBD1 (6 bases). CDR1 is SEHNR and CDR2 is FQNEAQ in the germline V gene (reference sequence). The ends were cut back, 5 bases at V and 2 bases at J, with 13 bases in the middle. The CDR3 covers 15 residues. The full variable domain, its missing parts supplied by reference TRBV7-9 and TRBJ2-1, is DTGVSQNPRHKITKRGQNVTFRCDPISEHNRLYWYRQTLGQGPEFLTYFQNEAQLEKSRLLSDRFSAERPKGSFSTLEIQRTEQGDSAMYLCASSPWQGTYNEQFFGPGTRLTVL.

V and J are TRBV27 and TRBJ1-4; tentatively, D is TRBD1 (5 bases). The CDR3 consists of 14 residues. Deletions cut 8 bases from V and 6 bases from J, with 16 bases between. From germline, CDR1 is MNHEY and CDR2 SMNVEV (reference sequence). In DNA, the CDR3 is TGTGCCAGCTCCCTCGAGAGGGGAGATGAAAAACTGTTTTTT. Translated: CASSLERGDEKLFF. The whole variable domain, filled in from reference TRBV27 and TRBJ1-4, reads EAQVTQNPRYLITVTGKKLTVTCSQNMNHEYMSWYRQDPGLGLRQIYYSMNVEVTDKGDVPEGYKVSRKEKRNFPLILESPSPNQTSLYFCASSLERGDEKLFFGSGTQLSVL.

The rearrangement uses TRBV28 and TRBJ2-1; 9 positions agree with TRBD2. Looked up from germline, CDR1 is MDHEN and CDR2 is SYDVKM. The ends lost 3 bases at V and 6 bases at J; junction bases unmatched: 12. The CDR3 sequence is 17 residues long. This CDR3 is CASSFRLGGRGVNEQFF. The CDR3 bases are TGTGCCAGCAGTTTCAGGCTGGGCGGGAGGGGCGTCAATGAGCAGTTCTTC. The whole variable domain, filled in from reference TRBV28 and TRBJ2-1, reads DVKVTQSSRYLVKRTGEKVFLECVQDMDHENMFWYRQDPGLGLRLIYFSYDVKMKEKGDIPEGYSVSREKKERFSLILESASTNQTSMYLCASSFRLGGRGVNEQFFGPGTRLTVL.

V is TRBV6-6 and J is TRBJ2-3; D tentatively reads TRBD1 or TRBD2 (6 bases each). CDR1 and CDR2 from the germline V gene are MNHNY and SVGAGI (reference sequence). The CDR3 length is 14 residues. Trimming cost V 8 bases and J 5 bases, with 17 bases left between them. CDR3 in DNA: TGTGCCAGCGGGGGCCGCAGGGAGGAAGATACGCAGTATTTT. As protein: CASGGRREEDTQYF.

The V gene is TRBV5-6, the J gene TRBJ2-1; D is undetermined. The V gene lost 2 bases and the J gene lost 7 bases, with 7 bases spanning the gap. Germline-derived CDR1 and CDR2 are SGHDT and YYEEEE. This CDR3 is built from 12 residues. The CDR3 loop reads CASSFLSNEQFF. The CDR3 DNA follows: TGTGCCAGCAGCTTTCTCTCGAATGAGCAGTTCTTC.

This chain uses TRBV19 with TRBJ2-1, with D possibly TRBD2 on 5 matching bases. This CDR3 has 15 amino acids. Trimming took off 4 bases at V and 8 bases at J, with 18 bases between the two ends. Germline V gene data show CDR1 as LNHDA and CDR2 as SQIVND (reference sequence). CDR3 sequence: CASSTWGTRAHEQFF. CDR3 sequence (DNA): TGTGCCAGTAGTACATGGGGAACTAGAGCCCATGAGCAGTTCTTC.

Regarding this clone: It differs at one base from a far larger clone, so likely a read error. No conserved phenylalanine or tryptophan is present at the end of the CDR3, so a read error is the likely explanation. The V and J genes are TRBV7-2 and TRBJ2-4, with TRBD1 matching 8 bases. This CDR3 spans 19 amino acids. V shed 5 bases and J 8 bases; nucleotides not matched to a gene: 23. Germline V gene data show CDR1 as SGHTA and CDR2 as FQGNSA. The chain's CDR3 is CASSPAYGLLGQGGDIQYL. In nucleotides, the CDR3 is TGTGCCAGCAGCCCGGCTTATGGACTTTTAGGACAGGGCGGAGACATTCAGTACCTC.

This clone was observed a single time. This sequence joins TRBV6-5 and TRBJ2-2; D not resolved. The germline CDR1 and CDR2 sequences are MNHEY and SVGAGI. CDR3 length equals 13 residues. Trimming removed 5 bases from V and 5 bases from J, with 9 bases in between. The CDR3 DNA reads TGTGCCAGCAGTCAGACGTGGACCGGGGAGCTGTTTTTT. Translating gives CASSQTWTGELFF.

This clone was picked up a small number of times. The CDR3: CASSLGGQAGFETQYF. CDR3 bases: TGCGCCAGCAGCTTGGGGGGACAGGCAGGATTCGAGACCCAGTACTTC. The chain joins TRBV5-1 to TRBJ2-5; 8 bases map to TRBD1. Germline V gene sequence: CDR1 SGHRS, CDR2 YFSETQ. The CDR3 covers 16 residues. With 0 bases clipped from V and 5 bases from J, the junction kept 9 bases outside the gene matches.